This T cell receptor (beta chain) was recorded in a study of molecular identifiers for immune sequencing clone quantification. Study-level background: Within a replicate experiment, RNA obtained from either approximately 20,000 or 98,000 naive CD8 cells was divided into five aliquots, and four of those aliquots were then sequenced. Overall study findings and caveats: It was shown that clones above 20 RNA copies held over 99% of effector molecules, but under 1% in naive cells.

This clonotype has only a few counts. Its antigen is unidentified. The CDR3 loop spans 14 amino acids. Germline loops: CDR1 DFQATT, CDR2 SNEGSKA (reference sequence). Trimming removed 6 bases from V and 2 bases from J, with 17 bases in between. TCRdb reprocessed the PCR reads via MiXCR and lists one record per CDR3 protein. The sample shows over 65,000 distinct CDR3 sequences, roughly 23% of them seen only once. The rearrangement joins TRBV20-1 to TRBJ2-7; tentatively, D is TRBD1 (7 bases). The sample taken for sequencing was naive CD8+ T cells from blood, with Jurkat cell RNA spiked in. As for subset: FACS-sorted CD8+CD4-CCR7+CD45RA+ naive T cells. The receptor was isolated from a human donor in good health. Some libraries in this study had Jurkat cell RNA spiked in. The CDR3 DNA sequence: TGCAGTGCAAATCACAGGGGACTCACCTACGAGCAGTACTTC. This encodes CSANHRGLTYEQYF.